The sequence of this TCR beta chain was determined in a study of CD8+CD57+ T cells in acquired aplastic anemia. Notes on the study in general: CD8+ Simpson's diversity did not differ significantly between patients and controls. The same twenty-nine CD8+ CDR3 sequences occurred in patients and in controls.

Germline V gives CDR1 SEHNR, CDR2 FQNEAQ (reference sequence). The CDR3 length is 14 residues. V was pared by 6 bases and J by 5 bases, with 15 bases between. Comments on this clonotype: The antigen is not known.

Patients chosen for sequencing had CD8+CD57+ cells that had expanded, as shown by flow cytometry. In all patients, the disease was severe acquired aplastic anemia. The use of genomic DNA as template underpinned the TCR beta VDJ and CDR3 profiling. TCRdb re-analysed the reads in MiXCR, keeping a single row per CDR3 protein. Here the sample spans 310,000 or so distinct CDR3 sequences, 50% to 65% being singletons. The sample was sorted CD4+, CD8+, or CD8+CD57+ T cells (not recorded which) from PBMCs. This chain uses TRBV7-9 with TRBJ2-3, with a possible D match to TRBD2 (7 bases). The TCR was taken from a human donor with aplastic anemia. CDR3 protein: CASRWRGQIDTQYF. CDR3 DNA sequence: TGTGCCAGCAGATGGCGGGGGCAAATAGATACGCAGTATTTT.